Below, 8 T cell receptor beta chains from the same sample are listed, as sequenced in a study of T cell repertoires in cytomegalovirus infection. TCRdb itself ran the reads through MiXCR, one entry per CDR3 protein. The sample holds some 200,000 distinct CDR3 sequences, 8.5% to 10% seen once. The sequenced material came from PBMCs. These receptors were obtained from a human donor in good health (CMV status not recorded). Some clones in this sample may be carry-over from other donors' samples.

This clonotype occurred a few times. The chain employs TRBV4-1 and TRBJ1-2, with 7 bases lining up with TRBD1. CDR1 is MGHRA, CDR2 YSYEKL, per germline. V dropped 1 base and J dropped 6; count of bases not matched to a gene: 5. The CDR3 consists of 14 residues. The CDR3 is CASSQVGGGHGYTF. In nucleotides, the CDR3 is TGCGCCAGCAGCCAAGTAGGAGGGGGCCATGGCTACACCTTC.

The gene calls are TRBV15 and TRBJ1-1; no reliable D call. The CDR3 covers 13 residues. The germline V and J ends were trimmed by 1 base and 2 bases, with 5 bases remaining between them. Germline V gene sequence: CDR1 LNHNV, CDR2 YYDKDF (reference sequence). CDR3 in DNA: TGTGCCACCAGCAGAGCTGGAAACACTGAAGCTTTCTTT. It specifies CATSRAGNTEAFF.

This clonotype occurred many times. V usage is TRBV6-2 or TRBV6-3 and J usage is TRBJ2-1; TRBD2 matches 10 bases. Germline CDR1 and CDR2: MNHEY and SVGEGT. The CDR3 sequence is 19 residues long. V dropped 0 bases and J dropped 0; count of bases not matched to a gene: 8. CDR3 in DNA: TGTGCCAGCAGTTACTCCCTAGCGGGGGCCGAAGTCTCCTACAATGAGCAGTTCTTC. Its protein product is CASSYSLAGAEVSYNEQFF.

The CDR3 DNA is TGTGCCAGCAGCCAAGATTTCGGGCGGGTCGCCGGGGAGCTGTTTTTT. Its protein product is CASSQDFGRVAGELFF. V and J are TRBV14 and TRBJ2-2; tentative D call: TRBD2 (5 bases). The V end lost 0 bases, the J end lost 6 bases, and 14 bases lay between the germline ends. CDR3 length equals 16 residues. Germline CDR1 SGHDN, CDR2 FVKESK.

This sequence joins TRBV7-9 and TRBJ1-5; TRBD1 might be the D (5 bases). The CDR3 runs to 16 residues. Trimming shortened V by 1 base and J by 2 bases, and 12 bases separated the two germline ends. The germline V gene has CDR1 SEHNR and CDR2 FQNEAQ (reference sequence). The CDR3 sequence: CASSLDRGAGNQPQHF. The CDR3 nucleotides read TGTGCCAGCAGCTTAGACCGGGGCGCGGGCAATCAGCCCCAGCATTTT. Variable domain in full (rest from reference TRBV7-9 and TRBJ1-5): DTGVSQNPRHKITKRGQNVTFRCDPISEHNRLYWYRQTLGQGPEFLTYFQNEAQLEKSRLLSDRFSAERPKGSFSTLEIQRTEQGDSAMYLCASSLDRGAGNQPQHFGDGTRLSIL.

This clonotype was found a few times. V gene TRBV7-9 combines with J gene TRBJ1-2, with D possibly TRBD1 on 6 matching bases. The CDR3 runs to 12 residues. Germline V gene data show CDR1 as SEHNR and CDR2 as FQNEAQ (reference sequence). V was shortened by 5 bases and J by 8 bases, with 12 bases between the two germline ends. CDR3 region: CASSPDRSGYTF. The CDR3 coding sequence is TGTGCCAGCAGCCCCGACAGGAGCGGCTACACCTTC.

This clonotype has ten or more counts. The gene calls are TRBV20-1 and TRBJ1-5; D remains ambiguous. Germline CDR1 is DFQATT and CDR2 is SNEGSKA (reference sequence). The V end was cut by 4 bases, the J end by 5 bases, with 12 bases between. CDR3 length: 13 residues. CDR3 amino acids: CSATSLIYQPQHF. The DNA for the CDR3 is TGCAGTGCTACCTCTCTGATATATCAGCCCCAGCATTTT.

This clonotype showed up many times. The chain links TRBV4-3 to TRBJ2-1; 9 bases match TRBD1. The V and J ends lost 0 bases and 8 bases, in that order; junction bases with no gene match: 5. Germline V gene data show CDR1 as LGHNA and CDR2 as YSLEER. This CDR3 has 15 residues. The CDR3 DNA reads as TGCGCCAGCAGCCAAGATGGGACAGGGTATGATGAGCAGTTCTTC. It codes for CASSQDGTGYDEQFF.